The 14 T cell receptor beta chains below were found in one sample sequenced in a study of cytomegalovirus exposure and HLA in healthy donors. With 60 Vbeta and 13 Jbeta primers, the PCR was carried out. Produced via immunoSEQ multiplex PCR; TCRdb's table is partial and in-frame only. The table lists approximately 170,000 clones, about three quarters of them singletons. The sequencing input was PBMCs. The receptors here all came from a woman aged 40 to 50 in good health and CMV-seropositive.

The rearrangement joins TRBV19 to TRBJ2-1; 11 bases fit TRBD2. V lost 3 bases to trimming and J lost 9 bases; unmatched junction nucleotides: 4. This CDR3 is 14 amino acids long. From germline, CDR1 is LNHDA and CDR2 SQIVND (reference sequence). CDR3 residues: CASSIGLAGGEQFF. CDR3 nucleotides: TGTGCCAGTAGTATCGGCCTAGCGGGGGGTGAGCAGTTCTTC.

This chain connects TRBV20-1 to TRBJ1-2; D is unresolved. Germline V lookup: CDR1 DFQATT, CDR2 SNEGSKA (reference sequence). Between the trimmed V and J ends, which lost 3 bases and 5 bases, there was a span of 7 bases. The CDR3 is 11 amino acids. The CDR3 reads CSASGVYGYTF. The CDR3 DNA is TGCAGTGCTAGCGGGGTTTATGGCTACACCTTC.

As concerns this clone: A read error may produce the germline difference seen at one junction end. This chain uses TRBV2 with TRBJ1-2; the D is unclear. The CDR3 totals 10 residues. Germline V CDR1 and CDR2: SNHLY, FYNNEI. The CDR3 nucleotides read TGTGCCAGCGACGACGGTGGAGCGCTCTTC. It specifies CASDDGGALF.

CDR3 amino acids: CASSLGPGRANQPQHF. CDR3 bases: TGTGCCAGCAGCTTAGGACCGGGGAGGGCCAATCAGCCCCAGCATTTT. The chain recombines TRBV11-2 with TRBJ1-5, with D unclear. Germline lookup yields CDR1 SGHAT and CDR2 FQNNGV. The CDR3 contains 16 residues. V was cut by 1 base and J by 3 bases, with 13 bases left in between.

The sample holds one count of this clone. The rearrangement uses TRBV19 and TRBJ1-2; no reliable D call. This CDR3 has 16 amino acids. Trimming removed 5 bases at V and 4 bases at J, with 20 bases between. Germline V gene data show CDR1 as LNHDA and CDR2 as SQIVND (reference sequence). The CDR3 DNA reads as TGTGCCAGTAGTCCGTCCGTCGCCTCAGGAACCTATGGCTACACCTTC. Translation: CASSPSVASGTYGYTF.

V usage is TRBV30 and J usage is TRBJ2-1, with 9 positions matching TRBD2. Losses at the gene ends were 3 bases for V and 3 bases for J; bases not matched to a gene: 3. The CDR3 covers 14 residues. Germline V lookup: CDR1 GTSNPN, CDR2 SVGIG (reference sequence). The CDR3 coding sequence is TGTGCCTGGAGAGGGACTAGCAACTACAATGAGCAGTTCTTC. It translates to CAWRGTSNYNEQFF.

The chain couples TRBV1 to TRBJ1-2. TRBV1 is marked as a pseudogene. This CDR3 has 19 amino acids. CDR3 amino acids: CTSSQDRDQRLTSGYGYTF. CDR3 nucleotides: TGCACCAGCAGCCAAGATCGGGATCAAAGGTTAACATCTGGCTATGGCTACACCTTC.

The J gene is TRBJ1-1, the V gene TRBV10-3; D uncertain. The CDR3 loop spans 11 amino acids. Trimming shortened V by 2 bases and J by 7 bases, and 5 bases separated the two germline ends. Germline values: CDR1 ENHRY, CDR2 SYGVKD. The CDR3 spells CAISELGEAFF. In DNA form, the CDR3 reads TGTGCCATCAGTGAGCTCGGTGAAGCTTTCTTT.

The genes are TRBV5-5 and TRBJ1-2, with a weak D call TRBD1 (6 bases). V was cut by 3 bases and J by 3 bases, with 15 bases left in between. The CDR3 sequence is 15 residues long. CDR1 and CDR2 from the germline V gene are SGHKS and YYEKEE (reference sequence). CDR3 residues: CASSWGLASDYGYTF. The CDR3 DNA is TGTGCCAGCAGCTGGGGGCTAGCATCGGACTATGGCTACACCTTC.

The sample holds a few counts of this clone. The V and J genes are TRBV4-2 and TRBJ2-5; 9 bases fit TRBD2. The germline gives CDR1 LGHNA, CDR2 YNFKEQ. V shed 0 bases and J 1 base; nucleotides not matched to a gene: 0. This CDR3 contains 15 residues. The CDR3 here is CASSQERGGQETQYF. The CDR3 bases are TGTGCCAGCAGCCAAGAGCGGGGGGGCCAAGAGACCCAGTACTTC.

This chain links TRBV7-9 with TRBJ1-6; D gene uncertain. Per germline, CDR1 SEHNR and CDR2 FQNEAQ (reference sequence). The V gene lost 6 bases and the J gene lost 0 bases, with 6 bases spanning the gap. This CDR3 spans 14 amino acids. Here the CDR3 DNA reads TGTGCCAGCAGTACGAGCTCCTATAATTCACCCCTCCACTTT. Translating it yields CASSTSSYNSPLHF.

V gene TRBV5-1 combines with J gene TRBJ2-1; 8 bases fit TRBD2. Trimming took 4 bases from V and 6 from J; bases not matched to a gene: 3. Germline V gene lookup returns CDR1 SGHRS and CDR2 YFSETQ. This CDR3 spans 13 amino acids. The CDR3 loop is CASSPGTSNEQFF. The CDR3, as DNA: TGCGCCAGCAGCCCTGGGACTAGCAATGAGCAGTTCTTC.

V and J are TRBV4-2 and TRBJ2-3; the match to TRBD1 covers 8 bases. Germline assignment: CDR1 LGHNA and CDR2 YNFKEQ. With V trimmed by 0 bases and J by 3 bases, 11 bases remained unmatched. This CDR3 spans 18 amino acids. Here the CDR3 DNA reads TGTGCCAGCAGCCAAGATTTGCGCGGTCAGGGGGCAACAGATACGCAGTATTTT. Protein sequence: CASSQDLRGQGATDTQYF.

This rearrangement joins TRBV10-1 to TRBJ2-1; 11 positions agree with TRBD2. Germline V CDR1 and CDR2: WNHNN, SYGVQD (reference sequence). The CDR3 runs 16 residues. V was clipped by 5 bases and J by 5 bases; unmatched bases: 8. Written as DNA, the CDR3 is TGCGCCAGCAGTCGCTCGGGGACTAGCGGACACAATGAGCAGTTCTTC. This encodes CASSRSGTSGHNEQFF.